This T cell receptor beta chain was sequenced for a study of blood T cell repertoires in COVID-19. Study details: Acute and convalescent COVID-19 samples came from the United States, Italy and Spain. T cells, B-cell-depleted T cells, or PBMCs provided the cDNA or gDNA that served as material.

V dropped 0 bases and J dropped 5 bases, with 12 bases sitting between them. This CDR3 has 15 amino acids. In germline, CDR1 is SGHTA, CDR2 FQGNSA. In the authors' methods: Quantification of nucleated cells was approximated via reference gene primer amplification. Measured with immunoSEQ multiplex PCR; TCRdb has only the in-frame clones, and not every one. That table gives V, J and clone size, and the DNA gave D and trimming. The sample holds over 50,000 clones, around 86% seen once. Specimen: peripheral blood. This chain connects TRBV7-2 to TRBJ2-3, with a tentative D call TRBD1 (6 bases). This TCR came from a human donor in a cohort sampled during active COVID-19. DNA of the CDR3: TGTGCCAGCAGCTTAGCTACAGGGAGTAAAGATACGCAGTATTTT. It translates to CASSLATGSKDTQYF.